Detailed here is one T cell receptor beta chain. Original handling: Estimation of nucleated cell counts was performed using reference gene primer amplification. Generated by immunoSEQ multiplex PCR, the TCRdb table keeps only in-frame clones and is missing some. That table is the source of V, J and clone size, and D and trimming were worked out from the DNA. The sample includes a few hundred thousand clones, 90% seen only once; the top ten take roughly 4.3%. This CDR3 region has 15 residues. The germline gives CDR1 MNHEY, CDR2 SMNVEV (reference sequence). Trimming cost V 5 bases and J 7 bases; bases outside gene matches: 10. The sample originates from a study of blood T cell repertoires in COVID-19. For the study at large: The origin of the acute and convalescent COVID-19 samples was the United States, Italy and Spain.

Participants' own reports of clinical history determined their cohort assignment. The TCR originated in a woman younger than 35 with acute COVID-19. The J gene is TRBJ1-5, the V gene TRBV27; 8 nucleotides agree with TRBD1. The sample was PBMCs or T cells enriched from blood (not recorded which). CDR3 sequence: CASSADRGVSQPQHF. Here the CDR3 DNA reads TGTGCCAGCAGTGCCGACAGGGGCGTCTCACAGCCCCAGCATTTT.